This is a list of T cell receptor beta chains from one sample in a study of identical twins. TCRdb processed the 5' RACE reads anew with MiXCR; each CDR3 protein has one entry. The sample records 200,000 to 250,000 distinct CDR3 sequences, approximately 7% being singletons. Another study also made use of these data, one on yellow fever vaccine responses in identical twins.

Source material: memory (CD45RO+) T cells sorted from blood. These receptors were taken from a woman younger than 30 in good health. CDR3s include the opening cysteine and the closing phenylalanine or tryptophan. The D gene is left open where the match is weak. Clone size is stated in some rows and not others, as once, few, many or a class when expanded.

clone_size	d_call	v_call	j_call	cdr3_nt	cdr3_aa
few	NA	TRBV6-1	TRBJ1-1	TGTGCCAGCAGTGAAATCGGGGGCACTGAAGCTTTCTTT	CASSEIGGTEAFF
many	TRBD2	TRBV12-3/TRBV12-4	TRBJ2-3	TGCGCGGACCGGGAGGGCACAGATACGCAGTATTTT	CADREGTDTQYF
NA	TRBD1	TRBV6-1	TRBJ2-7	TGTGCCAGCAGTGAGCTTGGGCAGGGGGCAGGCGAGCAGTACTTC	CASSELGQGAGEQYF
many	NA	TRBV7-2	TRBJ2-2	TGTGCCAGCAGAGTTATAGGACCCGCCGGGGAGCTGTTTTTT	CASRVIGPAGELFF
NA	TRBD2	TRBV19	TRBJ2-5	TGTGCCAGTAGCCCTAGCGGGGGCCCCGGGGAGACCCAGTACTTC	CASSPSGGPGETQYF
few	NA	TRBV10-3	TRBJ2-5	TGTGCCATCAGTGTCAGGGAATACGGGGAGACCCAGTACTTC	CAISVREYGETQYF
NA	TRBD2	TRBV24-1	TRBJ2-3	TGTGCCACCAGTGACCTGATGGGGAGCGGGAGCGCAGATACGCAGTATTTT	CATSDLMGSGSADTQYF
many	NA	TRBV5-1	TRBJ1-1	TGCGCCAGCAGCTTGGAAGGGGGAGAAGCTTTCTTT	CASSLEGGEAFF
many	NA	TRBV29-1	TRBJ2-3	TGCAGCGTTGATGGGTTTAGAACAGATACGCAGTATTTT	CSVDGFRTDTQYF
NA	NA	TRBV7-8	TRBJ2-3	TGTGCCAGCAGCTTAGCCACGCCTGGGGGACATCATACGCAGTATTTT	CASSLATPGGHHTQYF
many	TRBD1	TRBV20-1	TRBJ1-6	TGCAGTGTCAAACCGGGACAGGGAGGTTCACCCCTCCACTTT	CSVKPGQGGSPLHF
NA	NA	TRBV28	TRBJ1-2	TGTGCCAGCACCAGAGAGCGGGGGGAAAATGGCTACACCTTC	CASTRERGENGYTF
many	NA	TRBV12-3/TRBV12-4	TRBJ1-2	TGTGCCAGCAGTTTAACGAGTCAGTTAAGCTACACCTTC	CASSLTSQLSYTF
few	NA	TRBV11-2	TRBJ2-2	TGTGCCAGCAGTCGCAATTATCCACAACCTGGGTATCAGAACACCGGGGAGCTGTTTTTT	CASSRNYPQPGYQNTGELFF
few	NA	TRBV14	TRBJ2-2	TGTGCCAGCAGCCAAGGGCTCAGACAAGCCGGGGAGCTGTTTTTT	CASSQGLRQAGELFF
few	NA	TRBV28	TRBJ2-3	TGTGCCAGCACCGGACTACCAGATACGCAGTATTTT	CASTGLPDTQYF
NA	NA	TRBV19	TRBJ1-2	TGTGCCAGCGAACATGGACTTTATTATCCCTCGCGGGGCTACACCTTC	CASEHGLYYPSRGYTF
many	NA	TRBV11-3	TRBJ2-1	TGTGCCAGCAGCTTAGGCAGGGGGGACTACAATGAGCAGTTCTTC	CASSLGRGDYNEQFF
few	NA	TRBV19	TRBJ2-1	TGTGCCAGCCGTTCCTTGAATGAGCAGTTCTTC	CASRSLNEQFF
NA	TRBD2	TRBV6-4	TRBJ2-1	TGTGCCAGCAGTGACTCGGCTAGCGGTTACAATGAGCAGTTCTTC	CASSDSASGYNEQFF
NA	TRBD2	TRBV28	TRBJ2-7	TGTGCCAGCAGTGCCGGGACTAGCGGGAAGGGGCAGTACTTC	CASSAGTSGKGQYF
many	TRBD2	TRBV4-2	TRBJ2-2	TGTGCCAGCAGCGAAGAGACTAGCGGGGGGGCCGGGGAGCTGTTTTTT	CASSEETSGGAGELFF
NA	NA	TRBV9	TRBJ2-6	TGTGCCAGCAGCCACCAGCGCCAGGGTACCACTCCCGGGGCCAACGTCCTGACTTTC	CASSHQRQGTTPGANVLTF
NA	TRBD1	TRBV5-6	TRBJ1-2	TGTGCCAGCAGGGGACAGGTCATATCGAACTATGGCTACACCTTC	CASRGQVISNYGYTF
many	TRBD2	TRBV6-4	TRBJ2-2	TGTGCCAGCAGACGGACTAGCGGGGCTACCGGGGAGCTGTTTTTT	CASRRTSGATGELFF
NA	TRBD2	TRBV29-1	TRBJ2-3	TGCAGCGTTAAAACTAGCGGGGGAAGCACAGATACGCAGTATTTT	CSVKTSGGSTDTQYF
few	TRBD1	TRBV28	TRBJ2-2	TGTGCCAGCAGTTTATTCCAGGGACAGGGTATCCGCGGGGAGCTGTTTTTT	CASSLFQGQGIRGELFF
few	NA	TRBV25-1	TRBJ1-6	TGTGCCAGCAGTGAATATTCGGGGGGATCACCCCTCCACTTT	CASSEYSGGSPLHF
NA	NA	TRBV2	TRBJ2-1	TGTGCCAGCACCTCCCTCGGGAGCGATGAGCAGTTCTTC	CASTSLGSDEQFF
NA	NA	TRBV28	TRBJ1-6	TGTGCCAGCAGACTAGACAGGCCTAATTCACCCCTCCACTTT	CASRLDRPNSPLHF
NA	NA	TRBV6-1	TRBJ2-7	TGTGCCAGCACCCAAGTCCAGGACGGTGCCTACGAGCAGTACTTC	CASTQVQDGAYEQYF
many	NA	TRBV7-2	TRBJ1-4	TGTGCCAGCAGCTTATTTCAGGCAGTAGGCGAAAAACTGTTTTTT	CASSLFQAVGEKLFF
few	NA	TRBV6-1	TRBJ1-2	TGTGCCAGCAGTGAATACAGAAACTATGGCTACACCTTC	CASSEYRNYGYTF
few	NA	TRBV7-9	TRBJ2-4	TGTGCCAGCAGCCCAATGGACGGACTAAACATTCAGTACTTC	CASSPMDGLNIQYF
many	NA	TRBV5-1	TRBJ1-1	TGCGCCAGCAGCCCCCCAGGGACCATAAGACCGAACACTGAAGCTTTCTTT	CASSPPGTIRPNTEAFF
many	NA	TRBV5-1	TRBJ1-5	TGCGCCAGCAGCTTGGCAGGGCGGAGCAATCAGCCCCAGCATTTT	CASSLAGRSNQPQHF
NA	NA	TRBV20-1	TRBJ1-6	TGCAGTGCTAGTGGGGGGGCTCAGGGACGTCCCCTCCACTTT	CSASGGAQGRPLHF
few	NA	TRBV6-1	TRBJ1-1	TGTGCCAGCAGTGAAGAGGCTAAGGGTGGGGCTGAAGCTTTCTTT	CASSEEAKGGAEAFF
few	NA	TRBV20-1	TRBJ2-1	TGCAGTGCTGAAATTGCCGCCGGCGGGATGAGTGAGCAGTTCTTC	CSAEIAAGGMSEQFF
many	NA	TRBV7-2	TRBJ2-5	TGTGCCAGCAGCTTAGTTCTGACGGAGGAGACCCAGTACTTC	CASSLVLTEETQYF
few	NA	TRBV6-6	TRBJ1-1	TGTGCCAGCAGCCCCGGCGTAGAAGCTTTCTTT	CASSPGVEAFF
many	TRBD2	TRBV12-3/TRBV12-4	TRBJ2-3	TGTGCCAGCAGTTTAGATGCTAGCGGGAGGTTCAGCGATACGCAGTATTTT	CASSLDASGRFSDTQYF